These 12 T cell receptor beta chains came from one sample sequenced in a study of cytomegalovirus exposure and HLA in healthy donors. The study ran its PCR with 60 Vbeta and 13 Jbeta primers. TCRdb's table, derived via immunoSEQ multiplex PCR, lists solely in-frame clones and lacks some. The table has approximately 79,000 clones, roughly 80% seen once. What was sequenced was PBMCs. The receptors here all came from a boy aged 5-17 years in good health and CMV-seronegative.

V and J are TRBV7-9 and TRBJ2-7; D may be TRBD2 (6 bases). Germline V gene lookup returns CDR1 SEHNR and CDR2 FQNEAQ (reference sequence). V was clipped by 8 bases and J by 1 base, with 15 bases between them. The CDR3 length is 14 residues. CDR3 DNA sequence: TGTGCCAGCCGCGGGGCCGGAAAGTCCTACGAGCAGTACTTC. Its protein product is CASRGAGKSYEQYF.

This clone has just a few counts. V usage is TRBV7-9 and J usage is TRBJ2-2; maybe TRBD1 (6 bases). Trimming left V 5 bases short and J 3 bases short, with 16 bases between. CDR1 SEHNR and CDR2 FQNEAQ come from the germline V gene (reference sequence). The CDR3 length is 16 residues. CDR3 nucleotides: TGTGCCAGCAGCCCCCAAGGGGGACGTCACACCGGGGAGCTGTTTTTT. As protein: CASSPQGGRHTGELFF.

The rearrangement links TRBV25-1 to TRBJ2-7; 11 bases line up with TRBD1. This CDR3 spans 14 amino acids. CDR1 is MGHDK and CDR2 is SYGVNS in the germline V gene. Trimming cost V 5 bases and J 2 bases; bases outside gene matches: 2. The CDR3 sequence: CASSPGQGAYEQYF. CDR3 coding DNA: TGTGCCAGCAGTCCGGGACAGGGGGCCTACGAGCAGTACTTC.

This chain links TRBV7-3 with TRBJ2-2; no definite D call. Germline CDR1 is SGHTA and CDR2 is FQGTGA. The V and J ends lost 2 bases and 0 bases respectively, with 4 bases between them. This CDR3 region has 14 residues. The CDR3 nucleotides are TGTGCCAGCAGCTTAGAGGCGAACACCGGGGAGCTGTTTTTT. Amino acid sequence: CASSLEANTGELFF.

The chain uses TRBV7-3 and TRBJ2-1, with TRBD2 identical over 10 bases. From germline, CDR1 is SGHTA and CDR2 FQGTGA. V shed 5 bases, J shed 8 bases, and the junction held 9 bases outside the gene matches. The CDR3 contains 15 residues. This CDR3 is CASSPAGGPIHEQFF. CDR3 bases: TGTGCCAGCAGCCCAGCGGGGGGGCCTATCCATGAGCAGTTCTTC.

In DNA, the CDR3 is TGTGCCAGCAGCTCCGACAAGACAGGGGGTTTTGACAATGAGCAGTTCTTC. Translation: CASSSDKTGGFDNEQFF. The V call is TRBV7-8, the J call TRBJ2-1, with 9 bases matching TRBD1. Looked up from germline, CDR1 is SGHVS and CDR2 is FQNEAQ. The CDR3 consists of 17 residues. The V gene end was trimmed by 4 bases and the J gene end by 5 bases; junction bases not matched to a gene: 12.

This clone was seen a single time. This chain joins TRBV30 and TRBJ1-4; TRBD1 might be the D (5 bases). The CDR3 runs 12 residues. Trimming took off 3 bases at V and 12 bases at J, with 14 bases between the two ends. Germline CDR1 reads GTSNPN; CDR2 reads SVGIG (reference sequence). In DNA, the CDR3 is TGTGCCTGGAGAGAGGCGATAGGGGAACTGTTTTTT. Its translation is CAWREAIGELFF.

The chain employs TRBV29-1 and TRBJ2-2; 7 bases agree with TRBD2. The CDR3 sequence is 15 residues long. CDR1 is SQVTM and CDR2 is ANQGSEA in the germline V gene. Trimming removed 7 bases from V and 4 bases from J; junction bases left unmatched: 12. The CDR3 sequence is CSAGLGLDSTGELFF. The CDR3 nucleotides are TGCAGCGCTGGACTAGGGCTCGATAGCACCGGGGAGCTGTTTTTT.

This clone occurred once. The chain combines TRBV13 with TRBJ1-4; 7 bases map to TRBD1. The CDR3 is 15 residues long. The J segment lost 4 bases and the V segment lost 5 bases, leaving 7 bases of the junction unmatched. Germline values: CDR1 PRHDT, CDR2 FYEKMQ (reference sequence). The CDR3: CASSLSRQGNEKLFF. CDR3 bases: TGTGCCAGCAGCCTCAGCAGACAGGGTAATGAAAAACTGTTTTTT.

The chain uses TRBV15 and TRBJ1-1; 8 nucleotides match TRBD1. The CDR3 contains 13 residues. V lost 6 bases, J lost 6 bases, and 6 bases stayed unmatched. Germline-derived CDR1 and CDR2 are LNHNV and YYDKDF (reference sequence). The chain's CDR3 is CATSRTGRAEAFF. The CDR3 region has the DNA TGTGCCACCAGTAGGACAGGGCGGGCTGAAGCTTTCTTT.

This clone showed up just once. This chain joins TRBV7-9 and TRBJ1-1, with D unresolved. Germline V gene data show CDR1 as SEHNR and CDR2 as FQNEAQ (reference sequence). The length of the CDR3 is 13 residues. Between the trimmed V and J ends, which lost 1 base and 0 bases, there was a span of 3 bases. CDR3 DNA: TGTGCCAGCAGCTTAGACATGAACACTGAAGCTTTCTTT. This codes for CASSLDMNTEAFF.

This clone was seen a few times. The chain recombines TRBV11-2 with TRBJ2-1; tentative D call: TRBD2 (5 bases). The CDR3 contains 15 residues. The germline V and J ends were trimmed by 4 bases and 8 bases, with 18 bases remaining between them. Looked up from germline, CDR1 is SGHAT and CDR2 is FQNNGV. The CDR3 coding sequence is TGTGCCAGCAGCTGGCGCGGAGGAAACCTCGATGAGCAGTTCTTC. Its protein is CASSWRGGNLDEQFF.